These 28 T cell receptor beta chains were all obtained from the same sample, sequenced in a study of blood T cell repertoires in COVID-19. Clones were sequenced by immunoSEQ multiplex PCR, and TCRdb holds only the in-frame ones, with some missing. The table has 100,000 or so clones, roughly 89% seen once. Sequencing was done on a sample of peripheral blood. The receptors derive from a man between 65 and 80 years old with acute or convalescent COVID-19.

This chain connects TRBV6-5 to TRBJ2-7, with 7 bases lining up with TRBD2. The CDR3 runs 11 residues. Germline lookup yields CDR1 MNHEY and CDR2 SVGAGI. Trimming took 4 bases from V and 9 from J; bases not matched to a gene: 3. In DNA form, the CDR3 reads TGTGCCAGCAGTTGGGGGGGGGTGCAGTACTTC. It yields the protein CASSWGGVQYF.

The chain joins TRBV19 to TRBJ2-7, with TRBD2 identical over 7 bases. Germline CDR1 is LNHDA and CDR2 is SQIVND (reference sequence). This CDR3 is built from 16 residues. Germline trimming cut 5 bases from V and 2 bases from J; bases unmatched to any gene: 12. CDR3 residues: CASSGMGLKPPYEQYF. CDR3 DNA sequence: TGTGCCAGTAGTGGTATGGGACTAAAGCCCCCCTACGAGCAGTACTTC.

The CDR3 is CASSLSTSGGAHEQFF. CDR3 DNA: TGTGCCAGCAGTTTATCGACTAGCGGGGGGGCTCATGAGCAGTTCTTC. V is TRBV27 and J is TRBJ2-1; 14 bases map to TRBD2. The CDR3 spans 16 residues. Germline V gives CDR1 MNHEY, CDR2 SMNVEV (reference sequence). V was clipped by 0 bases and J by 8 bases; unmatched bases: 3.

The V call is TRBV9, the J call TRBJ2-7, with D perhaps TRBD2 (6 bases). This CDR3 comprises 15 residues. CDR1 SGDLS and CDR2 YYNGEE come from the germline V gene. Trimming took 3 bases from V and 6 from J, leaving 19 bases between them. The CDR3 spells CASSDQRALGAEQYF. CDR3 nucleotides: TGTGCCAGCAGCGACCAGCGGGCCCTCGGGGCCGAGCAGTACTTC.

The chain is built from TRBV6-2 or TRBV6-3 and TRBJ1-5; no firm D call. The germline gives CDR1 MNHEY, CDR2 SVGEGT. The CDR3 is 13 residues long. Trimming pared 0 bases from V and 5 bases from J, leaving 5 bases between. This CDR3 is CASSYSRYQPQHF. The CDR3 region has the DNA TGTGCCAGCAGTTACTCGCGCTATCAGCCCCAGCATTTT.

V is TRBV6-5 and J is TRBJ2-7; 9 nucleotides agree with TRBD2. Germline CDR1 is MNHEY and CDR2 is SVGAGI. The CDR3 is 16 amino acids. V was pared by 3 bases and J by 2 bases, with 8 bases of the junction left unmatched. CDR3 nucleotides: TGTGCCAGCAGTTATCACTCTCTAGCGGGAACCTACGAGCAGTACTTC. Translating gives CASSYHSLAGTYEQYF.

The chain links TRBV9 to TRBJ1-4; D uncertain. Germline CDR1 and CDR2: SGDLS and YYNGEE. The CDR3 runs 17 residues. Trimming shortened V by 0 bases and J by 0 bases, and 12 bases separated the two germline ends. The CDR3 DNA follows: TGTGCCAGCAGCGTAGCCGTGGCGGATCCAACTAATGAAAAACTGTTTTTT. Protein sequence: CASSVAVADPTNEKLFF.

The V and J genes are TRBV5-1 and TRBJ2-3, with 8 nucleotides matching TRBD2. V lost 4 bases and J lost 6; bases outside the gene matches: 4. Germline CDR1 reads SGHRS; CDR2 reads YFSETQ. The CDR3 is made up of 13 amino acids. The CDR3 is CASSPGGGDTQYF. In nucleotides, the CDR3 is TGCGCCAGCAGCCCGGGGGGGGGTGATACGCAGTATTTT. Drawing the rest from reference TRBV5-1 and TRBJ2-3, the complete variable domain is KAGVTQTPRYLIKTRGQQVTLSCSPISGHRSVSWYQQTPGQGLQFLFEYFSETQRNKGNFPGRFSGRQFSNSRSEMNVSTLELGDSALYLCASSPGGGDTQYFGPGTRLTVL.

The chain employs TRBV7-9 and TRBJ2-7; D is ambiguous. V was pared by 1 base and J by 4 bases, with 5 bases between. Per germline, CDR1 SEHNR and CDR2 FQNEAQ (reference sequence). The CDR3 spans 12 residues. The CDR3: CASSLVHYEQYF. CDR3 sequence (DNA): TGTGCCAGCAGCTTAGTTCATTACGAGCAGTACTTC.

V usage is TRBV5-1 and J usage is TRBJ1-4; the match to TRBD1 covers 7 bases. The V gene's germline CDR1 is SGHRS and CDR2 YFSETQ. The CDR3 totals 14 residues. Trimming cost V 0 bases and J 11 bases; bases outside gene matches: 7. The CDR3 sequence is CASSLDPTGAKLFF. In nucleotides, the CDR3 is TGCGCCAGCAGCTTGGACCCTACAGGGGCCAAACTGTTTTTT. The variable domain in full, with the rest retrieved from reference TRBV5-1 and TRBJ1-4, is KAGVTQTPRYLIKTRGQQVTLSCSPISGHRSVSWYQQTPGQGLQFLFEYFSETQRNKGNFPGRFSGRQFSNSRSEMNVSTLELGDSALYLCASSLDPTGAKLFFGSGTQLSVL.

V is TRBV27 and J is TRBJ1-1, with 9 bases that match TRBD1. The germline V gene has CDR1 MNHEY and CDR2 SMNVEV (reference sequence). This CDR3 region has 13 residues. Trimming took 6 bases from V and 7 from J; bases not matched to a gene: 6. The DNA for the CDR3 is TGTGCCAGCAGAAGGACAGGGGAGGGTGAAGCTTTCTTT. It yields the protein CASRRTGEGEAFF.

The chain is built from TRBV28 and TRBJ2-7; D might be TRBD2 (5 bases). V was clipped by 7 bases and J by 2 bases, with 9 bases between them. The CDR3 covers 12 residues. Germline V lookup: CDR1 MDHEN, CDR2 SYDVKM. CDR3 sequence: CASKRAPYEQYF. DNA for the CDR3: TGTGCCAGCAAGAGGGCCCCCTACGAGCAGTACTTC.

The gene calls are TRBV6-5 and TRBJ1-1; 7 bases are a match to TRBD1. Per germline, CDR1 MNHEY and CDR2 SVGAGI. This CDR3 region has 12 residues. Unmatched junction bases numbered 4, after V lost 6 bases and J lost 6 bases. In nucleotides, the CDR3 is TGTGCCAGCAGACACAGGGGTTCTGAAGCTTTCTTT. Translation gives CASRHRGSEAFF.

Here the CDR3 reads CASSERTPSNTIYF. Here the CDR3 DNA reads TGTGCCAGCAGTGAAAGGACACCCTCAAACACCATATATTTT. The J gene is TRBJ1-3, the V gene TRBV6-1, with a possible D match to TRBD1 (5 bases). The germline V gene encodes CDR1 MNHNS and CDR2 SASEGT. Trimming took 2 bases from V and 6 from J, leaving 11 bases between them. The CDR3 is 14 amino acids.

This sequence joins TRBV5-1 and TRBJ2-7, with D unclear. Germline V CDR1 and CDR2: SGHRS, YFSETQ. The length of the CDR3 is 13 residues. The germline V and J ends were trimmed by 1 base and 4 bases, with 9 bases remaining between them. CDR3 sequence (DNA): TGCGCCAGCAGCTTGTTGGGCGCATACGAGCAGTACTTC. It specifies CASSLLGAYEQYF.

J is TRBJ2-1 and V is TRBV4-3, with D maybe TRBD2 (6 bases). Trimming removed 0 bases at V and 8 bases at J, with 17 bases between. CDR3 size: 16 residues. Germline CDR1 LGHNA, CDR2 YSLEER. The CDR3 sequence: CASSQEGGAPRDEQFF. The CDR3 region has the DNA TGCGCCAGCAGCCAAGAGGGAGGTGCCCCGAGGGATGAGCAGTTCTTC.

The rearrangement links TRBV12-5 to TRBJ2-7, with 11 bases that match TRBD2. The junction had 28 bases not matched to a gene; V was cut back by 6 bases and J by 3 bases. The CDR3 is 22 amino acids. Germline assignment: CDR1 LGHNT and CDR2 FRNRAP. CDR3 residues: CASGSKLHFALSSGRPYYEQYF. Written as DNA, the CDR3 is TGTGCTAGTGGGTCCAAACTCCACTTTGCCCTTTCTAGCGGGAGGCCCTACTACGAGCAGTACTTC.

V and J are TRBV7-2 and TRBJ2-3; TRBD2 might be the D (6 bases). This CDR3 has 15 residues. Looked up from germline, CDR1 is SGHTA and CDR2 is FQGNSA. Trimming took off 2 bases at V and 1 base at J, with 10 bases between the two ends. The CDR3, as DNA: TGTGCCAGCAGCTTACAACGACTAGGCACAGATACGCAGTATTTT. Protein sequence: CASSLQRLGTDTQYF.

The gene calls are TRBV10-3 and TRBJ1-2, with D maybe TRBD1 (6 bases). Trimming left V 10 bases short and J 3 bases short, with 12 bases between. CDR1 is ENHRY and CDR2 is SYGVKD in the germline V gene. The CDR3 is made up of 12 amino acids. The CDR3 nucleotides read TGTGCCACCTCGGCAGGGGACTATGGCTACACCTTC. Translated, it gives CATSAGDYGYTF.

This clone was observed a single time. The chain recombines TRBV3-1 (or the pseudogene TRBV3-2) with TRBJ2-3; TRBD2 matches at 9 bases. Germline trimming cut 0 bases from V and 2 bases from J; bases unmatched to any gene: 9. Per the germline V gene, CDR1 is LGHDT and CDR2 is YNNKEL (reference sequence). The CDR3 is 18 amino acids. CDR3 in DNA: TGTGCCAGCAGCCAAGATAGAATTAGCGGGAGTTTCACAGATACGCAGTATTTT. Protein sequence: CASSQDRISGSFTDTQYF.

The rearrangement uses TRBV5-1 and TRBJ1-1, with 10 bases matching TRBD1. The CDR3 runs to 16 residues. CDR1 and CDR2 (germline): SGHRS, YFSETQ. The J segment lost 4 bases and the V segment lost 4 bases, leaving 10 bases of the junction unmatched. The CDR3 here is CASSLLTGTGATEAFF. For the CDR3, the DNA is TGCGCCAGCAGCCTATTGACCGGGACAGGGGCCACTGAAGCTTTCTTT.

The chain carries TRBV6-4 and TRBJ1-2, with D perhaps matching TRBD1 (5 bases). This CDR3 region has 16 residues. The germline gives CDR1 MRHNA, CDR2 SNTAGT. The ends were cut back, 4 bases at V and 5 bases at J, with 20 bases in the middle. The CDR3 DNA reads as TGTGCCAGCAGTGTAAGCGGGGCAGGGCCACCTTATGGCTACACCTTC. It encodes CASSVSGAGPPYGYTF.

The chain uses TRBV11-2 and TRBJ2-1; 9 nucleotides agree with TRBD1. Germline V CDR1 and CDR2: SGHAT, FQNNGV. The CDR3 is 16 amino acids. V dropped 8 bases and J dropped 4; count of bases not matched to a gene: 12. The CDR3 spells CASSHGGTGLYNEQFF. In DNA, the CDR3 is TGTGCCAGCTCCCACGGGGGGACAGGGTTGTACAATGAGCAGTTCTTC. The full variable domain, with the rest looked up from reference TRBV11-2 and TRBJ2-1, is EAGVAQSPRYKIIEKRQSVAFWCNPISGHATLYWYQQILGQGPKLLIQFQNNGVVDDSQLPKDRFSAERLKGVDSTLKIQPAKLEDSAVYLCASSHGGTGLYNEQFFGPGTRLTVL.

The chain links TRBV5-6 to TRBJ2-5, with a tentative D call TRBD1 (6 bases). This CDR3 spans 12 amino acids. The V gene lost 3 bases and the J gene lost 5 bases, with 8 bases spanning the gap. From germline, CDR1 is SGHDT and CDR2 YYEEEE. The CDR3 spells CASSWGPETQYF. CDR3 nucleotide sequence: TGTGCCAGCAGCTGGGGGCCCGAGACCCAGTACTTC. Supplemented by reference TRBV5-6 and TRBJ2-5, the full variable domain reads DAGVTQSPTHLIKTRGQQVTLRCSPKSGHDTVSWYQQALGQGPQFIFQYYEEEERQRGNFPDRFSGHQFPNYSSELNVNALLLGDSALYLCASSWGPETQYFGPGTRLLVL.

J is TRBJ1-1 and V is TRBV4-2; TRBD1 matches at 9 bases. In germline, CDR1 is LGHNA, CDR2 YNFKEQ. With 1 base clipped from V and 4 bases from J, the junction kept 7 bases outside the gene matches. The CDR3 length is 16 residues. The CDR3 DNA is TGTGCCAGCAGCCAAGGGGGGGGGACAGGGCTCACTGAAGCTTTCTTT. Translation gives CASSQGGGTGLTEAFF.

The V gene is TRBV4-3, the J gene TRBJ2-7, with a tentative D call TRBD2 (6 bases). Germline V gene sequence: CDR1 LGHNA, CDR2 YSLEER. V lost 0 bases, J lost 4 bases, and 13 bases lay in between. CDR3 size: 15 residues. The CDR3 DNA follows: TGCGCCAGCAGCCAAGAGCGGGACGGGCTTTACGAGCAGTACTTC. Residues: CASSQERDGLYEQYF.

The chain couples TRBV6-6 to TRBJ2-7; TRBD1 aligns across 9 bases. Germline V gene data show CDR1 as MNHNY and CDR2 as SVGAGI (reference sequence). V dropped 4 bases and J dropped 3; count of bases not matched to a gene: 4. This CDR3 region has 14 residues. The DNA for the CDR3 is TGTGCCAGCAGTTTGGGGACAGGGTTCTACGAGCAGTACTTC. Protein sequence: CASSLGTGFYEQYF.

The chain has TRBV4-1 and TRBJ2-2, with D unclear. Germline CDR1 reads MGHRA; CDR2 reads YSYEKL. The CDR3 is 13 residues long. Trimming stripped 2 bases from V and 6 bases from J, with 7 bases between. The CDR3 sequence is CASSQSRAGELFF. The CDR3 DNA is TGCGCCAGCAGCCAAAGTCGGGCCGGGGAGCTGTTTTTT.